This T cell receptor (beta chain) was recovered during a study of blood T cells in healthy people across ages. Combining a sample-barcoded 5' primer with a J-beta primer mix, a second PCR ran for roughly 6 to 12 cycles. TCRdb re-called the 5' RACE reads through MiXCR, storing one row per CDR3 protein. The data hold 850,000 to 1,000,000 distinct CDR3 sequences, with 48% observed a single time. A word on this clonotype: Its specificity is unknown.

The germline V gene encodes CDR1 LGHNA and CDR2 YSLEER. This CDR3 has 16 amino acids. The V gene end was trimmed by 3 bases and the J gene end by 7 bases; junction bases not matched to a gene: 7. Points from the study as a whole: Investigators viewed diversity estimates from one million T cells as underestimates, the study reported. Unsorted PBMCs prevented conclusive naive versus antigen-experienced comparison. Long-lived donors exceeded aged donors in naive CD4+ cells and diversity.

Donors each provided ten milliliters of peripheral blood. Sequencing input: blood. This TCR came from a man in his thirties or forties in good health. The chain recombines TRBV4-3 with TRBJ2-1; 12 bases line up with TRBD1. CDR3 in amino acids: CASSQRPGQGANEQFF. The CDR3, as DNA: TGCGCCAGCAGCCAGAGACCGGGACAGGGGGCGAATGAGCAGTTCTTC.